The present entry profiles one T cell receptor beta chain with its context. Its cognate antigen is unknown. The data were obtained in a study of T cells in narcolepsy. Findings and caveats of the study: In some patient and control memory CD4+ samples, autoreactive clones were absent.

Germline V gives CDR1 SGDLS, CDR2 YYNGEE. The CDR3 extends over 15 amino acids. Trimming pared 4 bases from V and 2 bases from J, leaving 15 bases between. Assay: immunoSEQ multiplex PCR; the TCRdb copy retains only in-frame clones and omits some. Of tens of thousands of clones listed, 70% to 85% are singletons. The clonotype originates from a human donor with narcolepsy. The chain couples TRBV9 to TRBJ1-1; D is possibly TRBD1 (5 bases). The sequencing sample was made of CD45RA- memory CD4+ T cells from PBMCs. The CDR3 reads CASSLGTGVNTEAFF. The CDR3 DNA reads as TGTGCCAGCAGCCTAGGGACGGGGGTAAACACTGAAGCTTTCTTT.